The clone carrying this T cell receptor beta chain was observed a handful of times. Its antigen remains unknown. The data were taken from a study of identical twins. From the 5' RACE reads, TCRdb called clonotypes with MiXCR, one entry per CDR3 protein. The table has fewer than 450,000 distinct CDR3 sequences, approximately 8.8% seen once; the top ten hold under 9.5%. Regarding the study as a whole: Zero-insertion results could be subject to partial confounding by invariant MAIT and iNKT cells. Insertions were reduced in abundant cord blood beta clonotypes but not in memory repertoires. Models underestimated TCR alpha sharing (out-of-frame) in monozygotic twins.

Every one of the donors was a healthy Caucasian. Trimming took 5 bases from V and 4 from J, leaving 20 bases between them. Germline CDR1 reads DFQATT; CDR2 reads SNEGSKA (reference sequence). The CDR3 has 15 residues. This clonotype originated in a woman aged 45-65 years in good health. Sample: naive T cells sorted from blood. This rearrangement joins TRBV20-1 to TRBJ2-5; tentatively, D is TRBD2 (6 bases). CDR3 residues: CSASRSGEQGETQYF. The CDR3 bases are TGCAGTGCTTCTCGTAGCGGAGAGCAGGGAGAGACCCAGTACTTC.